The present T cell receptor (beta chain) was sequenced within a study of blood T cells in healthy people across ages. Study conclusions and caveats: The diversity estimates, figures obtained from one million T cells, were considered underestimates.

Whenever a sample was processed, at least 6.5 million PBMCs were isolated. Sample-barcoded 5' priming and a J-beta primer mix drove a second PCR of about 6 to 12 cycles. One entry per CDR3 protein results from TCRdb running MiXCR on the 5' RACE reads. The sample includes around 1,500,000 distinct CDR3 sequences, around 42% of them seen just once. Concerning this clonotype itself: Its target is unknown.

CDR1 and CDR2 (germline): SEHNR, FQNEAQ (reference sequence). With 4 bases removed from V and 5 bases from J, the gap between germline ends came to 11 bases. CDR3 length: 14 amino acids. This chain uses TRBV7-9 with TRBJ1-4; tentative D call: TRBD1 (6 bases). The TCR originated in a woman aged 18-29 years in good health. The sample consisted of blood. CDR3 in amino acids: CASSYREGNEKLFF. The CDR3 DNA sequence: TGTGCCAGCAGCTACAGGGAGGGGAATGAAAAACTGTTTTTT.